The text below deals with one T cell receptor (beta chain). Since it is a stray read in a library aimed at alpha chains, this beta chain has a size that is not meaningful. Time point specified: blood taken at disease recurrence. Whole RNA, which was extracted from tumor, nontumor lung tissue or frozen PBMC, was sequenced without any cell sorting. The CDR3 spans 16 residues. Trimming pared 0 bases from V and 4 bases from J, leaving 13 bases between. Germline loops: CDR1 LGHDT, CDR2 YNNKEL (reference sequence). Carried by each TCR cDNA molecule was a unique molecular identifier. TCRdb re-called the 5' RACE reads with MiXCR, one entry per CDR3 protein. The table lists about 10,000 distinct CDR3 sequences, around 4.2% of them singletons. This sample is part of a study of spatial heterogeneity in lung cancer. Study as a whole: The donor population consisted of some 70 patients with untreated, early-stage non-small cell lung cancer. Alpha-chain sequences were detected in numbers that were consistently lower than beta-chain sequences.

The sequences come from PBMCs, collected at recurrence. This chain joins TRBV3-1 and TRBJ1-3, with a tentative D call TRBD1 (5 bases). This TCR was recovered from a female donor with early-stage non-small cell lung cancer. The CDR3 is CASSQDLGTTGNTIYF. The CDR3 nucleotides read TGTGCCAGCAGCCAAGATTTGGGGACCACAGGAAACACCATATATTTT.